This T cell receptor beta chain was sequenced in a study of neurological immune-mediated disorders. Time point: longitudinal time-point 3. The study built unsorted libraries from 2 million PBMCs kept at -80 C. Via MiXCR, TCRdb re-called the 5' RACE reads, giving one row per CDR3 protein. The sample has roughly 100,000 distinct CDR3 sequences, 10% to 11% seen once. Germline CDR1 is MGHDK and CDR2 is SYGVNS. Trimming removed 3 bases at V and 5 bases at J, with 9 bases between. There are 13 residues in the CDR3. Many counts were recorded for this clonotype. This clonotype was obtained from a female donor with HTLV-1-associated myelopathy (HAM/TSP). Sequenced input: PBMCs. The rearrangement joins TRBV25-1 to TRBJ2-3, with no clear D. This chain's CDR3 is CASSEVALDTQYF. The CDR3 bases are TGTGCCAGCAGTGAGGTCGCCTTAGATACGCAGTATTTT.